This is a list of T cell receptor beta chains from one sample in a study of CD8 T cells in Susac syndrome. A single record per CDR3 protein comes from TCRdb applying MiXCR to the immunoSEQ multiplex PCR reads. The table has 130,000 to 150,000 distinct CDR3 sequences, approximately 93% seen once. Input material: CD8+ T cells from PBMCs. Receptor source: a human donor in good health. CDR3s include the opening cysteine and the closing phenylalanine or tryptophan. The order of the fields is V gene, D gene, clone size, CDR3 length, J gene, CDR3 DNA, CDR3 protein. A D gene is named only where the DNA matches it firmly. Where a row states a size, it is once, few, many or the class of an expanded clone; other rows omit it.

V gene: TRBV20-1; D gene: -; clone size: -; CDR3 length: 14; J gene: TRBJ2-7; CDR3 DNA: TGCAGTGCTAGAGATCGGGACACTTCTTACGAGCAGTACTTC; CDR3 protein: CSARDRDTSYEQYF
V gene: TRBV6-2/TRBV6-3; D gene: -; clone size: -; CDR3 length: 15; J gene: TRBJ2-1; CDR3 DNA: TGTGCCAGCAGTTACGGAGGGGATTACAACAATGAGCAGTTCTTC; CDR3 protein: CASSYGGDYNNEQFF
V gene: TRBV20-1; D gene: -; clone size: -; CDR3 length: 14; J gene: TRBJ2-1; CDR3 DNA: TGCAGTGCTAGTTTCGCGGATTCTTACAATGAGCAGTTCTTC; CDR3 protein: CSASFADSYNEQFF
V gene: TRBV7-9; D gene: TRBD2; clone size: -; CDR3 length: 15; J gene: TRBJ2-1; CDR3 DNA: TGTGCCAGCAGCTGGGGGGAGGGCCGAGCCAATGAGCAGTTCTTC; CDR3 protein: CASSWGEGRANEQFF
V gene: TRBV4-1; D gene: TRBD1; clone size: -; CDR3 length: 15; J gene: TRBJ1-2; CDR3 DNA: TGCGCCAGCAGCCAAGATCGAGGGACAGCCTATGGCTACACCTTC; CDR3 protein: CASSQDRGTAYGYTF
V gene: TRBV28; D gene: -; clone size: -; CDR3 length: 14; J gene: TRBJ2-7; CDR3 DNA: TGTGCCAGCACTCCCCCCACAGACTACTACGAGCAGTACTTC; CDR3 protein: CASTPPTDYYEQYF
V gene: TRBV4-1; D gene: -; clone size: -; CDR3 length: 18; J gene: TRBJ2-7; CDR3 DNA: TGCGCCAGCAGCCAAGCTACGGGGGTGCTAGCTGTGACCTACGAGCAGTACTTC; CDR3 protein: CASSQATGVLAVTYEQYF
V gene: TRBV27; D gene: -; clone size: -; CDR3 length: 13; J gene: TRBJ2-2; CDR3 DNA: TGTGCCAGCAGTTTAGAGGGTTCCGGGGAGCTGTTTTTT; CDR3 protein: CASSLEGSGELFF
V gene: TRBV27; D gene: -; clone size: -; CDR3 length: 14; J gene: TRBJ1-4; CDR3 DNA: TGTGCCAGCAGTGTATACCCGGCTAATGAAAAACTGTTTTTT; CDR3 protein: CASSVYPANEKLFF
V gene: TRBV27; D gene: -; clone size: -; CDR3 length: 10; J gene: TRBJ2-7; CDR3 DNA: TGTGCCAGCAAAGGTGCAGAGCAGTACTTC; CDR3 protein: CASKGAEQYF
V gene: TRBV29-1; D gene: TRBD1; clone size: -; CDR3 length: 16; J gene: TRBJ1-5; CDR3 DNA: TGCAGCGTGGGACAGGGGTCCCTATCCACAAATCAGCCCCAGCATTTT; CDR3 protein: CSVGQGSLSTNQPQHF
V gene: TRBV5-4; D gene: TRBD2; clone size: -; CDR3 length: 15; J gene: TRBJ2-4; CDR3 DNA: TGTGCCAGCACCGATGGGAGGGTGGACAAAAACATTCAGTACTTC; CDR3 protein: CASTDGRVDKNIQYF
V gene: TRBV20-1; D gene: -; clone size: -; CDR3 length: 12; J gene: TRBJ2-7; CDR3 DNA: TGCAGTGCCAAGCTCCTAGGGCACGAGCAGTACTTC; CDR3 protein: CSAKLLGHEQYF
V gene: TRBV27; D gene: -; clone size: -; CDR3 length: 13; J gene: TRBJ1-2; CDR3 DNA: TGTGCCAGCAAGGGGGGGGGATTGAATGGCTACACCTTC; CDR3 protein: CASKGGGLNGYTF
V gene: TRBV4-3; D gene: -; clone size: -; CDR3 length: 16; J gene: TRBJ2-3; CDR3 DNA: TGCGCCAGCAGCCAAACGGGTCGGGGCAGTACAGATACGCAGTATTTT; CDR3 protein: CASSQTGRGSTDTQYF
V gene: TRBV30; D gene: -; clone size: -; CDR3 length: 11; J gene: TRBJ2-1; CDR3 DNA: TGTGCCTGGAAGGCGGGGCCAGGGGAGTTCTTC; CDR3 protein: CAWKAGPGEFF
V gene: TRBV4-3; D gene: TRBD2; clone size: -; CDR3 length: 17; J gene: TRBJ2-1; CDR3 DNA: TGCGCCAGCAGCCAAGATCCCGGGACTAGCGGGTACAATGAGCAGTTCTTC; CDR3 protein: CASSQDPGTSGYNEQFF
V gene: TRBV9; D gene: TRBD2; clone size: -; CDR3 length: 14; J gene: TRBJ2-5; CDR3 DNA: TGTGCCAGCAGCGGAGGACTAGTTCAAGAGACCCAGTACTTC; CDR3 protein: CASSGGLVQETQYF
V gene: TRBV28; D gene: -; clone size: -; CDR3 length: 14; J gene: TRBJ2-3; CDR3 DNA: TGTGCCAGCAGTTTGACGAGTAGCACAGATACGCAGTATTTT; CDR3 protein: CASSLTSSTDTQYF
V gene: TRBV20-1; D gene: TRBD2; clone size: once; CDR3 length: 14; J gene: TRBJ2-1; CDR3 DNA: TGCAGTGCTAGAGCCCTAGCGGGATTGAATGAGCAGTTCTTC; CDR3 protein: CSARALAGLNEQFF
V gene: TRBV9; D gene: TRBD1; clone size: -; CDR3 length: 16; J gene: TRBJ2-1; CDR3 DNA: TGTGCCAGCAGCGACCCATACAGGGGAGACTACAATGAGCAGTTCTTC; CDR3 protein: CASSDPYRGDYNEQFF
V gene: TRBV28; D gene: -; clone size: -; CDR3 length: 13; J gene: TRBJ1-5; CDR3 DNA: TGTGCCAGCAGTGCTCGCGGGCATCAGCCCCAGCATTTT; CDR3 protein: CASSARGHQPQHF
V gene: TRBV6-6; D gene: -; clone size: once; CDR3 length: 16; J gene: TRBJ2-3; CDR3 DNA: TGTGCCAGCAGTTACCCGGGCCCTCTGAGCACAGATACGCAGTATTTT; CDR3 protein: CASSYPGPLSTDTQYF
V gene: TRBV30; D gene: -; clone size: -; CDR3 length: 10; J gene: TRBJ1-2; CDR3 DNA: TGTGCCTGGAGAGATAATGGCTACACCTTC; CDR3 protein: CAWRDNGYTF
V gene: TRBV12-3/TRBV12-4; D gene: -; clone size: -; CDR3 length: 14; J gene: TRBJ2-4; CDR3 DNA: TGTGCCAGCAGTTTAGGGACGGGGGGCGGCATTCAGTACTTC; CDR3 protein: CASSLGTGGGIQYF
V gene: TRBV27; D gene: -; clone size: -; CDR3 length: 16; J gene: TRBJ2-5; CDR3 DNA: TGTGCCAGCAGTTTTGATCTGACTAGGGCTTCAGAGACCCAGTACTTC; CDR3 protein: CASSFDLTRASETQYF
V gene: TRBV19; D gene: -; clone size: -; CDR3 length: 14; J gene: TRBJ2-7; CDR3 DNA: TGTGCCAGTAGTATAGGAGGGCAAGAATACGAGCAGTACTTC; CDR3 protein: CASSIGGQEYEQYF
V gene: TRBV27; D gene: TRBD1; clone size: -; CDR3 length: 13; J gene: TRBJ1-2; CDR3 DNA: TGTGCCAGCAGTGACAGGGGGGTCTATGGCTACACCTTC; CDR3 protein: CASSDRGVYGYTF
V gene: TRBV4-3; D gene: TRBD1; clone size: -; CDR3 length: 15; J gene: TRBJ1-5; CDR3 DNA: TGCGCCAGCAGCCAGGACAGGGATAGCAATCAGCCCCAGCATTTT; CDR3 protein: CASSQDRDSNQPQHF
V gene: TRBV27; D gene: -; clone size: -; CDR3 length: 15; J gene: TRBJ2-3; CDR3 DNA: TGTGCCAGCAGTTTACCCGCGGCAGGCACAGATACGCAGTATTTT; CDR3 protein: CASSLPAAGTDTQYF
V gene: TRBV25-1; D gene: -; clone size: -; CDR3 length: 11; J gene: TRBJ2-7; CDR3 DNA: TGTGCCAGCAGTACCCCGTGGGAGCAGTACTTC; CDR3 protein: CASSTPWEQYF
V gene: TRBV12-3/TRBV12-4; D gene: TRBD2; clone size: once; CDR3 length: 15; J gene: TRBJ2-3; CDR3 DNA: TGTGCCAGCAGTCCATGGACTAGCGGGGGTGATACGCAGTATTTT; CDR3 protein: CASSPWTSGGDTQYF
V gene: TRBV27; D gene: -; clone size: once; CDR3 length: 14; J gene: TRBJ2-1; CDR3 DNA: TGTGCCAGCAGTTTTAGGAGGGCGGACAATGAGCAGTTCTTC; CDR3 protein: CASSFRRADNEQFF
V gene: TRBV7-9; D gene: -; clone size: -; CDR3 length: 13; J gene: TRBJ2-5; CDR3 DNA: TGTGCCAGCAGCTTCCCGGGGCAAGAGACCCAGTACTTC; CDR3 protein: CASSFPGQETQYF
V gene: TRBV15; D gene: TRBD2; clone size: once; CDR3 length: 14; J gene: TRBJ2-7; CDR3 DNA: TGTGCCACCAGTAGCGGGAGGGCCGGATACGAGCAGTACTTC; CDR3 protein: CATSSGRAGYEQYF
V gene: TRBV2; D gene: -; clone size: -; CDR3 length: 14; J gene: TRBJ1-1; CDR3 DNA: TGTGCCAGCAGTGATGGGGGACACAACACTGAAGCTTTCTTT; CDR3 protein: CASSDGGHNTEAFF
V gene: TRBV13; D gene: TRBD1; clone size: -; CDR3 length: 15; J gene: TRBJ2-7; CDR3 DNA: TGTGCCACCTCCGCCTGGGGACAGGGAACTTACGAGCAGTACTTC; CDR3 protein: CATSAWGQGTYEQYF
V gene: TRBV9; D gene: TRBD1; clone size: -; CDR3 length: 16; J gene: TRBJ2-5; CDR3 DNA: TGTGCCAGCAGCGACGGGACAGGGGGCTTCCAAGAGACCCAGTACTTC; CDR3 protein: CASSDGTGGFQETQYF
V gene: TRBV30; D gene: -; clone size: once; CDR3 length: 12; J gene: TRBJ1-1; CDR3 DNA: TGTGCCTGGAGTGTAGTCGGGACTGAAGCTTTCTTT; CDR3 protein: CAWSVVGTEAFF
V gene: TRBV15; D gene: TRBD1; clone size: -; CDR3 length: 15; J gene: TRBJ2-5; CDR3 DNA: TGTGCCACCAGCAGAGTAAGGGACAGTACGGAGACCCAGTACTTC; CDR3 protein: CATSRVRDSTETQYF
V gene: TRBV4-3; D gene: -; clone size: -; CDR3 length: 16; J gene: TRBJ2-6; CDR3 DNA: TGCGCCAGCAGCCCGGAAGGGGTCTCTGGGGCCAACGTCCTGACTTTC; CDR3 protein: CASSPEGVSGANVLTF
V gene: TRBV7-9; D gene: -; clone size: -; CDR3 length: 15; J gene: TRBJ2-3; CDR3 DNA: TGTGCCAGCAGCTTAGGACTAGTTGGCACAGATACGCAGTATTTT; CDR3 protein: CASSLGLVGTDTQYF
V gene: TRBV30; D gene: TRBD2; clone size: -; CDR3 length: 15; J gene: TRBJ2-1; CDR3 DNA: TGTGCCTGGGGGAGGGACGGGAGTGATTACAATGAGCAGTTCTTC; CDR3 protein: CAWGRDGSDYNEQFF
V gene: TRBV25-1; D gene: TRBD1; clone size: once; CDR3 length: 14; J gene: TRBJ1-5; CDR3 DNA: TGTGCCAGCAGTGCGGGACAGGGCGATCAGCCCCAGCATTTT; CDR3 protein: CASSAGQGDQPQHF
V gene: TRBV7-9; D gene: -; clone size: -; CDR3 length: 12; J gene: TRBJ1-1; CDR3 DNA: TGTGCCAGCATGGCAGGCTGGACTGAAGCTTTCTTT; CDR3 protein: CASMAGWTEAFF
V gene: TRBV13; D gene: -; clone size: -; CDR3 length: 12; J gene: TRBJ2-3; CDR3 DNA: TGTGCCAGCAGCCCGACCCGAGATACGCAGTATTTT; CDR3 protein: CASSPTRDTQYF
V gene: TRBV30; D gene: -; clone size: once; CDR3 length: 14; J gene: TRBJ2-1; CDR3 DNA: TGTGCCTGCGCGAGGCAGCGATCCACATATGAGCAGTTCTTC; CDR3 protein: CACARQRSTYEQFF
V gene: TRBV9; D gene: -; clone size: -; CDR3 length: 15; J gene: TRBJ2-1; CDR3 DNA: TGTGCCAGCAGCGTAGGGTCGATGTGGGTGAATGAGCAGTTCTTC; CDR3 protein: CASSVGSMWVNEQFF
V gene: TRBV6-6; D gene: -; clone size: once; CDR3 length: 13; J gene: TRBJ2-1; CDR3 DNA: TGTGCCAGCAGTTACAGGGCGGACAATGAGCAGTTCTTC; CDR3 protein: CASSYRADNEQFF
V gene: TRBV19; D gene: -; clone size: -; CDR3 length: 12; J gene: TRBJ2-3; CDR3 DNA: TGTGCCAGTAGCCCCACCACAGATACGCAGTATTTT; CDR3 protein: CASSPTTDTQYF
V gene: TRBV27; D gene: TRBD1; clone size: -; CDR3 length: 15; J gene: TRBJ2-2; CDR3 DNA: TGTGCCAGCAGTTTAGCGGGCCAGGGGGCCGGGGAGCTGTTTTTT; CDR3 protein: CASSLAGQGAGELFF
V gene: TRBV7-8; D gene: -; clone size: -; CDR3 length: 14; J gene: TRBJ2-3; CDR3 DNA: TGTGCCAGCGTCTTCGACGCGAACACAGATACGCAGTATTTT; CDR3 protein: CASVFDANTDTQYF
V gene: TRBV27; D gene: -; clone size: -; CDR3 length: 15; J gene: TRBJ1-2; CDR3 DNA: TGTGCCAGCAGTTTAACCGCGACAGGAAGCTATGGCTACACCTTC; CDR3 protein: CASSLTATGSYGYTF
V gene: TRBV20-1; D gene: -; clone size: -; CDR3 length: 12; J gene: TRBJ2-7; CDR3 DNA: TGCAGTGCTAGGACTGGTTCCTACGAGCAGTACTTC; CDR3 protein: CSARTGSYEQYF
V gene: TRBV7-8; D gene: -; clone size: -; CDR3 length: 16; J gene: TRBJ1-2; CDR3 DNA: TGTGCCAGCAGCTTACGCAGGAGGGGCGCCGACTATGGCTACACCTTC; CDR3 protein: CASSLRRRGADYGYTF
V gene: TRBV27; D gene: -; clone size: -; CDR3 length: 17; J gene: TRBJ2-2; CDR3 DNA: TGTGCCAGCAGTTTACTTTCCAGACTAGACGGCACCGGGGAGCTGTTTTTT; CDR3 protein: CASSLLSRLDGTGELFF
V gene: TRBV29-1; D gene: -; clone size: -; CDR3 length: 15; J gene: TRBJ2-1; CDR3 DNA: TGCAGCGTTGAAGCAGACTCCCTTTCCTACAATGAGCAGTTCTTC; CDR3 protein: CSVEADSLSYNEQFF
V gene: TRBV19; D gene: -; clone size: -; CDR3 length: 15; J gene: TRBJ1-5; CDR3 DNA: TGTGCCAGTAGTATCACGGCTCTCGGCAATCAGCCCCAGCATTTT; CDR3 protein: CASSITALGNQPQHF
V gene: TRBV10-3; D gene: -; clone size: -; CDR3 length: 14; J gene: TRBJ2-1; CDR3 DNA: TGTGCCATCAGCAGGGGTGGTTACTACAATGAGCAGTTCTTC; CDR3 protein: CAISRGGYYNEQFF